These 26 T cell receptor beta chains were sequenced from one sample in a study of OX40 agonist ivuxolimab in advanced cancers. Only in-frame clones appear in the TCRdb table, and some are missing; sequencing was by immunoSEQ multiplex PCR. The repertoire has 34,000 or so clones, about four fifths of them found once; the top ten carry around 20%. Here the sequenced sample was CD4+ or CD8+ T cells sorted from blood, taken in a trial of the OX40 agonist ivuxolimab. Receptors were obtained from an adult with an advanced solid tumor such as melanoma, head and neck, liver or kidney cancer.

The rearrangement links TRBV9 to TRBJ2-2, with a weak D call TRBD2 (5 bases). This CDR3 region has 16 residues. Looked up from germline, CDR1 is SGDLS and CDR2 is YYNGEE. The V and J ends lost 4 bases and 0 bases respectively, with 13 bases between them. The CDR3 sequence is CASSPLGSSNTGELFF. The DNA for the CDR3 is TGTGCCAGCAGCCCACTGGGGAGCTCGAACACCGGGGAGCTGTTTTTT.

The CDR3 bases are TGCGCCAGCAGCCTAACAGGGGCATTTCTCTCCTACGAGCAGTACTTC. This encodes CASSLTGAFLSYEQYF. The chain combines TRBV5-1 with TRBJ2-7; TRBD1 agrees at 7 bases. Germline CDR1 reads SGHRS; CDR2 reads YFSETQ. V lost 4 bases and J lost 0; bases outside the gene matches: 10. The CDR3 has 16 residues.

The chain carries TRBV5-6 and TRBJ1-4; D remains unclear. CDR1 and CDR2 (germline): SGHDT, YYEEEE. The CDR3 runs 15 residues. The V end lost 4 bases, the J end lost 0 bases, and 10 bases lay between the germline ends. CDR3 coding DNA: TGTGCCAGCAGCGGGTCTCCGGCAACTAATGAAAAACTGTTTTTT. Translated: CASSGSPATNEKLFF.

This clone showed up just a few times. CDR3 sequence (DNA): TGCGCCAGCACTGGACTAGGGAGCAATGAGCAGTTCTTC. Translated: CASTGLGSNEQFF. V gene TRBV10-2 combines with J gene TRBJ2-1; 7 bases align to TRBD2. This CDR3 has 13 residues. The germline V gene has CDR1 WSHSY and CDR2 SAAADI. V lost 7 bases, J lost 6 bases, and 6 bases stayed unmatched.

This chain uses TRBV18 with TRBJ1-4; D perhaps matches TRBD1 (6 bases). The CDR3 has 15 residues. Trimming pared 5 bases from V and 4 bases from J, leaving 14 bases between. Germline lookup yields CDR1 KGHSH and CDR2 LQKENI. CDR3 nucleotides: TGTGCCAGCTCAGTAGTACAGGGAGTTAATGAAAAACTGTTTTTT. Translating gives CASSVVQGVNEKLFF.

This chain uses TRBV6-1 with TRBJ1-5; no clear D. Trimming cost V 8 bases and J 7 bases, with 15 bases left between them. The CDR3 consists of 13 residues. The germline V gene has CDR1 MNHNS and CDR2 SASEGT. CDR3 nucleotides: TGTGCCAGCGCTAGTGGGCTTTGGCAGCCCCAGCATTTT. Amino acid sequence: CASASGLWQPQHF.

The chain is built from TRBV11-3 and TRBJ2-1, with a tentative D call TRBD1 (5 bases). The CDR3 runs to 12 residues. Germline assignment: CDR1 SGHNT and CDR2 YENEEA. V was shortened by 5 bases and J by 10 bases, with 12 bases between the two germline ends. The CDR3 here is CASSTRVGEQFF. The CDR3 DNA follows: TGTGCCAGCAGCACCAGGGTAGGGGAGCAGTTCTTC.

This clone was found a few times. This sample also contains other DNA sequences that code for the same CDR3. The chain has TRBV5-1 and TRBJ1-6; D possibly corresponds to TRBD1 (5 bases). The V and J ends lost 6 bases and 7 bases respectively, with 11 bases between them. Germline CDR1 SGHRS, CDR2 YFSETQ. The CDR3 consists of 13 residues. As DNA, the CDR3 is TGCGCCAGCAACGACGGGGGGAATTCACCCCTCCACTTT. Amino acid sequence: CASNDGGNSPLHF.

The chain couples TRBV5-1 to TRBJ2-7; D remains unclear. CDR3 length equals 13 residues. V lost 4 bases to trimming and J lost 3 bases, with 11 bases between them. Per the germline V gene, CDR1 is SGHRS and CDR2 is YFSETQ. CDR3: CASSIEDHYEQYF. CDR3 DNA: TGCGCCAGCAGCATCGAGGACCACTACGAGCAGTACTTC.

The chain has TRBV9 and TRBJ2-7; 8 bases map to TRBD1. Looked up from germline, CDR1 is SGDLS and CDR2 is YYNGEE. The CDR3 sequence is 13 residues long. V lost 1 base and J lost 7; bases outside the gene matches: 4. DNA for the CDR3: TGTGCCAGCAGCGTACCGGGACAGGTGGAGCAGTACTTC. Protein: CASSVPGQVEQYF.

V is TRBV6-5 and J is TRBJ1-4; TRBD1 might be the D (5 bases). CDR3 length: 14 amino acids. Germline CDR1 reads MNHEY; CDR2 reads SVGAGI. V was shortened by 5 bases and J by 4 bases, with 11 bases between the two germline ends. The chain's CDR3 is CASSRRGNNEKLFF. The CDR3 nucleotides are TGTGCCAGCAGTCGACGGGGGAATAATGAAAAACTGTTTTTT.

The CDR3 nucleotides are TGTGCCAGCACCTCAGGGGTAGTAGAGACCCAGTACTTC. Residues: CASTSGVVETQYF. V usage is TRBV11-1 and J usage is TRBJ2-5, with D possibly being TRBD1 (6 bases). Germline CDR1 reads SGHAT; CDR2 reads FQDESV (reference sequence). V lost 7 bases and J lost 4, with 13 bases in between. The CDR3 has 13 residues.

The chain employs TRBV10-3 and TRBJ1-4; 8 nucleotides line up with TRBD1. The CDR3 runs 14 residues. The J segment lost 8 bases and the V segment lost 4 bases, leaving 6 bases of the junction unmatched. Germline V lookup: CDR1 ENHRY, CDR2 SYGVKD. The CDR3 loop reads CAISVQGAREKLFF. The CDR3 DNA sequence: TGTGCCATCAGTGTGCAGGGGGCGCGGGAAAAACTGTTTTTT.

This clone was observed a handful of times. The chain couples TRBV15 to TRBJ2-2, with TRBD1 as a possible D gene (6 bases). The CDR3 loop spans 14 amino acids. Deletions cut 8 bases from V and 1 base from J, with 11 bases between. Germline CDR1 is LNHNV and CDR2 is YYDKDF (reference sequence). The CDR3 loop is CATLPGQNTGELFF. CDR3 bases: TGTGCCACCCTGCCGGGACAGAACACCGGGGAGCTGTTTTTT.

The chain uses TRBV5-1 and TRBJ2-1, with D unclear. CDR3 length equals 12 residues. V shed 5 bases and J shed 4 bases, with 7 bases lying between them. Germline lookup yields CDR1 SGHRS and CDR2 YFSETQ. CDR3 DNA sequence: TGCGCCAGCAGTGTTGCATACAATGAGCAGTTCTTC. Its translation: CASSVAYNEQFF.

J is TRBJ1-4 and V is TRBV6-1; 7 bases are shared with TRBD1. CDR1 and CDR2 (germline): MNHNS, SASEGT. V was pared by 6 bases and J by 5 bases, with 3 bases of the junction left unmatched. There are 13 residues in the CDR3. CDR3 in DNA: TGTGCCAGCAGCGACAGGGAGAATGAAAAACTGTTTTTT. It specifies CASSDRENEKLFF.

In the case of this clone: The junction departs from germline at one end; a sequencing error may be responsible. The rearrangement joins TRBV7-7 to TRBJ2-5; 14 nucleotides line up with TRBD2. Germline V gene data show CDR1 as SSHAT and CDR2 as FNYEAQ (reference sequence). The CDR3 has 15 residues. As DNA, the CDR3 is TGTGCTAGCAGCCCGGGACTAGCGGGAGTAGAGACCCAGTACTTC. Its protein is CASSPGLAGVETQYF.

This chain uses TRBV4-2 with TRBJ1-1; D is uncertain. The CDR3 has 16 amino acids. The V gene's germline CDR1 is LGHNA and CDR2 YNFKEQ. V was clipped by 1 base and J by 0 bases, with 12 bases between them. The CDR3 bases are TGTGCCAGCAGCCAAGCCTCGGACGGAATGAACACTGAAGCTTTCTTT. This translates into CASSQASDGMNTEAFF.

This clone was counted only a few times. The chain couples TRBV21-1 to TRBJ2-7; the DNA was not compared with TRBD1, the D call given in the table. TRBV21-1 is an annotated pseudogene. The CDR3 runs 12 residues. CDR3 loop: CATTDKHYEQYF. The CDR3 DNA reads TGTGCCACCACCGACAAGCACTACGAGCAGTACTTC.

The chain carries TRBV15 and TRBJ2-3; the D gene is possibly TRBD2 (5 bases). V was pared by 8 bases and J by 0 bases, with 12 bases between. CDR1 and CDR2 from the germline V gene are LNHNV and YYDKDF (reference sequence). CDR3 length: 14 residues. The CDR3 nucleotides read TGTGCCACCTCCCAGCGGTCTAGCACAGATACGCAGTATTTT. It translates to CATSQRSSTDTQYF.

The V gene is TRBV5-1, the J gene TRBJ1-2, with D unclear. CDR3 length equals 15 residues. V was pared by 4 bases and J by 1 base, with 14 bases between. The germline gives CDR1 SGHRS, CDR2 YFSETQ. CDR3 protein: CASSPSGRINYGYTF. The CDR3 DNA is TGCGCCAGCAGCCCTTCCGGACGTATTAACTATGGCTACACCTTC.

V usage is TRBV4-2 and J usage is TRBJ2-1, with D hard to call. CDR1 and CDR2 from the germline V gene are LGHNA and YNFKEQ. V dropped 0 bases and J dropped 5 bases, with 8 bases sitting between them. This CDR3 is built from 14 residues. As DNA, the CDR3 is TGTGCCAGCAGCCAAGAAAGGAACGACAATGAGCAGTTCTTC. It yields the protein CASSQERNDNEQFF.

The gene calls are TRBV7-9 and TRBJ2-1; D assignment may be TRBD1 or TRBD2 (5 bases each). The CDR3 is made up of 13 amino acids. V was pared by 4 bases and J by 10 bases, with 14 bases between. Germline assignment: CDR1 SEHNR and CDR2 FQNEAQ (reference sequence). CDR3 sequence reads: CASSWGSDGEQFF. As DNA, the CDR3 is TGTGCCAGCAGCTGGGGGTCGGATGGCGAGCAGTTCTTC.

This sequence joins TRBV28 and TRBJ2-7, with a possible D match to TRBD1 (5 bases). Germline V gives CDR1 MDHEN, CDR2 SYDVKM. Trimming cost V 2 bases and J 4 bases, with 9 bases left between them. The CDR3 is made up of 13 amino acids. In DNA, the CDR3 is TGTGCCAGCAGTTTAAGCAGGGCGTACGAGCAGTACTTC. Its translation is CASSLSRAYEQYF.

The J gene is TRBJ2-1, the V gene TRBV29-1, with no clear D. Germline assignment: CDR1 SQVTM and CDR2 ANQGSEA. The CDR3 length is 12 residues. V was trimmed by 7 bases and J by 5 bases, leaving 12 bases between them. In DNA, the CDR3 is TGCAGCGCAGGACGGGTCCACAATGAGCAGTTCTTC. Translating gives CSAGRVHNEQFF.

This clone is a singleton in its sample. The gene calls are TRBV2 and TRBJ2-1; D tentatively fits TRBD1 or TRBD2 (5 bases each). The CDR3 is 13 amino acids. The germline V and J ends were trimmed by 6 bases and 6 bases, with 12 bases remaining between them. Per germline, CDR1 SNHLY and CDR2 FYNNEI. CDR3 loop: CASSAGDRNEQFF. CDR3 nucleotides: TGTGCCAGCAGCGCCGGGGACCGCAATGAGCAGTTCTTC.